These T cell receptor beta chains were read from a single sample in a study of breast tumors, draining lymph nodes, adjacent tissues. In TCRdb, the multiplex PCR reads were re-called with MiXCR into one record per CDR3 protein. Of around 100,000 distinct CDR3 sequences in the sample, 21% were seen once. The sequenced material came from axillary lymph node tissue. The receptors were sampled from a female donor with breast cancer. Some clones in this sample may be carry-over from other donors' samples. The CDR3 runs from the conserved cysteine through the conserved F or W. A D gene is named only where the DNA matches it firmly. Rows may omit the clone size; those that give it use once, few, many or a size class.

>.|11|many|TRBV6-6|TRBJ2-1
CASSYWAGQFF
TGTGCCAGCAGTTATTGGGCGGGACAGTTCTTC
>.|16|many|TRBV7-9|TRBJ2-7
CASSANPGDSFYEQYF
TGTGCCAGCAGCGCAAACCCAGGGGATTCCTTTTACGAGCAGTACTTC
>.|16|many|TRBV4-1|TRBJ1-2
CASSQEYGGLGYGYTF
TGCGCCAGCAGCCAAGAATACGGGGGGCTGGGGTATGGCTACACCTTC
>.|14|many|TRBV12-3/TRBV12-4|TRBJ2-1
CASSWGAVYNEQFF
TGTGCCAGCAGTTGGGGGGCTGTTTACAATGAGCAGTTCTTC
>.|15|many|TRBV5-1|TRBJ2-3
CASSLVGAATDTQYF
TGCGCCAGCAGCTTGGTGGGGGCTGCCACAGATACGCAGTATTTT
>TRBD1|16|few|TRBV3-1|TRBJ1-5
CASSHGYRGSNQPQHF
TGTGCCAGCAGCCATGGGTACAGGGGAAGCAATCAGCCCCAGCATTTT
>TRBD2|15|many|TRBV20-1|TRBJ2-7
CSASPTSGGSYEQYF
TGCAGTGCTAGCCCCACTAGCGGAGGAAGCTACGAGCAGTACTTC
>.|11|many|TRBV29-1|TRBJ2-7
CSVGLYVGQYF
TGCAGCGTTGGACTCTACGTCGGGCAGTACTTC
>.|14|many|TRBV10-3|TRBJ2-2
CAAKRLDNTGELFF
TGTGCCGCCAAGCGGCTAGATAACACCGGGGAGCTGTTTTTT
>TRBD1|13|few|TRBV30|TRBJ2-2
CAWTQGAAGELFF
TGTGCCTGGACCCAGGGGGCGGCCGGGGAGCTGTTTTTT
>TRBD1|15|many|TRBV14|TRBJ1-6
CASSSTQGANSPLHF
TGTGCCAGCAGCTCGACACAGGGGGCCAATTCACCCCTCCACTTT
>.|13|many|TRBV5-8|TRBJ1-5
CASSHEWNQPQHF
TGTGCCAGCAGTCATGAGTGGAATCAGCCCCAGCATTTT
>TRBD2|15|many|TRBV7-8|TRBJ2-1
CASMGGASGINEQFF
TGTGCCAGCATGGGGGGGGCTAGCGGGATCAATGAGCAGTTCTTC
>.|15|many|TRBV2|TRBJ2-2
CASSESRYNTGELFF
TGTGCCAGCAGTGAGTCAAGGTATAACACCGGGGAGCTGTTTTTT
>.|11|many|TRBV5-1|TRBJ2-1
CASSLSSEQFF
TGCGCCAGCAGCTTGTCGTCCGAGCAGTTCTTC
>.|14|many|TRBV5-6|TRBJ2-1
CASSLGVNYNEQFF
TGTGCCAGCAGCTTGGGAGTCAATTACAATGAGCAGTTCTTC
>TRBD1|13|.|TRBV30|TRBJ1-4
CAWAGQGSEKLFF
TGTGCCTGGGCGGGACAGGGGTCGGAAAAACTGTTTTTT
>.|17|many|TRBV9|TRBJ2-1
CASSATGIGSSYNEQFF
TGTGCCAGCAGCGCAACAGGGATTGGGTCCTCCTACAATGAGCAGTTCTTC
>.|13|many|TRBV20-1|TRBJ1-4
CSAGGREYQKLFF
TGCAGTGCTGGAGGGAGGGAGTATCAAAAACTGTTTTTT
>.|14|many|TRBV28|TRBJ2-7
CASSLAGFIYEQYF
TGTGCCAGCAGTTTAGCGGGGTTCATCTACGAGCAGTACTTC
>TRBD2|14|many|TRBV20-1|TRBJ2-3
CSAALTSGTDTQYF
TGCAGTGCGGCCCTGACTAGCGGGACAGATACGCAGTATTTT
>.|14|many|TRBV25-1|TRBJ1-4
CASRETGRNEKLFF
TGTGCCAGCAGGGAAACAGGGAGGAATGAAAAACTGTTTTTT
>.|16|few|TRBV19|TRBJ2-4
CASSHEGGGLKNIQYF
TGTGCCAGTAGTCACGAGGGTGGGGGACTCAAAAACATTCAGTACTTC
>.|14|many|TRBV5-1|TRBJ1-5
CASSPDSPNQPQHF
TGCGCCAGCAGCCCGGACAGCCCAAATCAGCCCCAGCATTTT
>.|12|many|TRBV20-1|TRBJ1-2
CSARREDYGYTF
TGCAGTGCTAGACGGGAGGACTATGGCTACACCTTC
>.|16|.|TRBV20-1|TRBJ2-6
CSATLADSSGANVLTF
TGCAGTGCTACTTTAGCGGACAGCTCTGGGGCCAACGTCCTGACTTTC
>.|12|many|TRBV2|TRBJ2-5
CAGGGRQETQYF
TGTGCCGGTGGAGGGCGGCAAGAGACCCAGTACTTC
>TRBD1|15|.|TRBV20-1|TRBJ1-6
CSADSGGSYNSPLHF
TGCAGTGCTGATTCAGGGGGATCCTATAATTCACCCCTCCACTTT
>.|14|many|TRBV20-1|TRBJ2-6
CSAKDILGANVLTF
TGCAGTGCTAAAGACATTCTTGGGGCCAACGTCCTGACTTTC
>TRBD2|15|many|TRBV7-9|TRBJ2-3
CASSLGTSSADTQYF
TGTGCCAGCAGCTTAGGGACTAGCTCCGCAGATACGCAGTATTTT
>.|13|many|TRBV5-1|TRBJ2-5
CASSLRVGETQYF
TGCGCCAGCAGCCTCAGGGTGGGGGAGACCCAGTACTTC
>TRBD1|14|few|TRBV27|TRBJ2-1
CASSPLTGQRPEVF
TGTGCCAGCAGTCCGCTGACGGGACAGCGGCCTGAGGTCTTC
>.|14|many|TRBV7-2|TRBJ1-3
CASSFGGVGNTIYF
TGTGCCAGCAGCTTTGGGGGTGTTGGAAACACCATATATTTT
>.|14|.|TRBV28|TRBJ2-7
CASTSGGSSYEQYF
TGTGCCAGCACCTCAGGGGGGAGCTCCTACGAGCAGTACTTC
>.|13|many|TRBV7-2|TRBJ2-1
CASSTTYRDEQFF
TGTGCCAGCAGCACCACCTATCGGGATGAGCAGTTCTTC
>TRBD1|15|many|TRBV24-1|TRBJ1-3
CATSQGANSGNTIYF
TGTGCCACCAGTCAGGGGGCCAACTCTGGAAACACCATATATTTT
>TRBD1|13|many|TRBV9|TRBJ1-2
CASSVGQGDGYTF
TGTGCCAGCAGCGTTGGGCAGGGGGATGGCTACACCTTC